The clone carrying this TCR beta chain was detected only a few times. Its antigen is as yet unknown. Looked up from germline, CDR1 is SGDLS and CDR2 is YYNGEE. The V and J ends lost 5 bases and 0 bases, in that order; junction bases with no gene match: 3. The CDR3 length is 14 residues. This sample was taken from a study of CD8 T cells in ankylosing spondylitis. Study-wide results and caveats: Significant enrichment of disease-linked clones was reported in matched ankylosing spondylitis synovial fluid. A motif in TCR beta, a set of about 8 highly homologous variants, appeared characteristic of ankylosing spondylitis blood.

Molecular-barcoded quantitative 5'-RACE produced these TCR beta libraries. TCRdb analysed the 5' RACE reads with MiXCR anew, one entry per CDR3 protein. This table has a few hundred thousand distinct CDR3 sequences, under 20% appearing once. This sequence joins TRBV9 and TRBJ2-3; TRBD2 matches 7 bases. Sequencing input: blood, either unsorted or a sorted T cell fraction (not recorded which). The sequence came from a male donor with ankylosing spondylitis or in good health (not recorded which). CDR3 DNA: TGTGCCAGCAGTGTTAGCGGGAGCACAGATACGCAGTATTTT. Its protein is CASSVSGSTDTQYF.